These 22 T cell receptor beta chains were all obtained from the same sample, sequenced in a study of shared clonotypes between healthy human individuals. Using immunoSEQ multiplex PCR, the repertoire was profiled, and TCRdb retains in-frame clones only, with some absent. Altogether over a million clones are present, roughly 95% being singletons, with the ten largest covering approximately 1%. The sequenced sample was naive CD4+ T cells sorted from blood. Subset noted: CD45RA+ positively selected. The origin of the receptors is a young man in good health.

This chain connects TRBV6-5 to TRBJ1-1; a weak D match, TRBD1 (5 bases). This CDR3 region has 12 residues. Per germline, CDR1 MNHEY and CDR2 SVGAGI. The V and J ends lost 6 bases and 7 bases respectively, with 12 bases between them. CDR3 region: CASSRPDSEAFF. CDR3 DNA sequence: TGTGCCAGCAGCCGCCCCGACAGTGAAGCTTTCTTT.

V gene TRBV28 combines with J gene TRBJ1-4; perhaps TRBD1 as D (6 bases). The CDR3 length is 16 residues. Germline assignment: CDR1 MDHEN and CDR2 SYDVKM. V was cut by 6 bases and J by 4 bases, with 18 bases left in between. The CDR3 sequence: CASSYQGSRSNEKLFF. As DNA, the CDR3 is TGTGCCAGCAGCTACCAGGGGAGCAGGAGTAATGAAAAACTGTTTTTT.

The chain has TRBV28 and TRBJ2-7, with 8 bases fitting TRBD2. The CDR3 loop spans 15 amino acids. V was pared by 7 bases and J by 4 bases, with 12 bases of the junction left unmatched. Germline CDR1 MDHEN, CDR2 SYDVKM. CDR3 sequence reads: CASTLGGAGGYEQYF. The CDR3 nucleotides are TGTGCCAGCACCCTTGGGGGGGCGGGAGGATACGAGCAGTACTTC.

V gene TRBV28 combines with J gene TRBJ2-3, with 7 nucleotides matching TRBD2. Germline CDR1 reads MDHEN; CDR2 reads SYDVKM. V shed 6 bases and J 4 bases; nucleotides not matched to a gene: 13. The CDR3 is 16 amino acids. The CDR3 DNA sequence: TGTGCCAGCAGCCCTAGACAGCCTGGGAGGGCAGATACGCAGTATTTT. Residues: CASSPRQPGRADTQYF.

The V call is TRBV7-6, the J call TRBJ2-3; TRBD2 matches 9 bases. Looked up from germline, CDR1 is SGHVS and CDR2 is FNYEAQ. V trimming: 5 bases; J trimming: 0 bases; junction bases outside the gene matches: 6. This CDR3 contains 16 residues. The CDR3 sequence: CASSTLAGTSTDTQYF. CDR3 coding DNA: TGTGCCAGCAGCACCCTAGCGGGAACTAGCACAGATACGCAGTATTTT.

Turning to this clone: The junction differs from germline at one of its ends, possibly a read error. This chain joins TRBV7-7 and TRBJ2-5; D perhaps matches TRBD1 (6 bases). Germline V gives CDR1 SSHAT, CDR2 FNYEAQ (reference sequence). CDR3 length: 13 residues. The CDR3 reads CASSLSRSGAQYF. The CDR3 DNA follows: TGTGCTAGCAGCTTATCGCGCTCAGGGGCCCAGTACTTC.

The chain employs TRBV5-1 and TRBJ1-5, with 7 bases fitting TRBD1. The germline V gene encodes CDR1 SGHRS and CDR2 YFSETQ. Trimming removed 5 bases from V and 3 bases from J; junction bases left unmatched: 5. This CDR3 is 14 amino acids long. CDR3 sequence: CASSVTGLNQPQHF. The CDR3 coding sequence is TGCGCCAGCAGTGTGACAGGGCTCAATCAGCCCCAGCATTTT.

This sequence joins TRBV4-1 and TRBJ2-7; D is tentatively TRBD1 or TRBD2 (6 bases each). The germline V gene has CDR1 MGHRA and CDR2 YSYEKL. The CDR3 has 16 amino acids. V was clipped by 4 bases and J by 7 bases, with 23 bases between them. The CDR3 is CASSPAGDGRVGEQYF. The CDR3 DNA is TGCGCCAGCAGCCCAGCAGGGGACGGGAGAGTGGGGGAGCAGTACTTC.

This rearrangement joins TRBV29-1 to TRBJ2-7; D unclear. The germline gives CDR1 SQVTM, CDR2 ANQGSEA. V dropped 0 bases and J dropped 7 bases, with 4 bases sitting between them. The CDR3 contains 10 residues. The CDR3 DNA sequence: TGCAGCGTTGAAGAGGGGGAGCAGTACTTC. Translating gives CSVEEGEQYF.

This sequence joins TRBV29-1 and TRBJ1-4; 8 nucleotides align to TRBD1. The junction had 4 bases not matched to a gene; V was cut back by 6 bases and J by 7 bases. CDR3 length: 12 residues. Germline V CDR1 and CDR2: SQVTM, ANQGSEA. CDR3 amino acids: CSVAGQGEKLFF. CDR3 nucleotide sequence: TGCAGCGTCGCCGGACAGGGTGAAAAACTGTTTTTT.

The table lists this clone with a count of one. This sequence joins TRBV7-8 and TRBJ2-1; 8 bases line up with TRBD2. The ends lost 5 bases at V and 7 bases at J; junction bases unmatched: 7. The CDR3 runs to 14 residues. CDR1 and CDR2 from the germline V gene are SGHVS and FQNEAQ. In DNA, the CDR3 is TGTGCCAGCAGCGACGAGGGACTAGATAATGAGCAGTTCTTC. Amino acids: CASSDEGLDNEQFF.

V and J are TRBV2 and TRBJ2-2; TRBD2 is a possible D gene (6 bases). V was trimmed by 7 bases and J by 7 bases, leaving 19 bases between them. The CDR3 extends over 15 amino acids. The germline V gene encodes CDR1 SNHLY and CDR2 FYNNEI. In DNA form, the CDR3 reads TGTGCCAGCATCACCGGGAGACGCAGGGACGGGGAGCTGTTTTTT. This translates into CASITGRRRDGELFF. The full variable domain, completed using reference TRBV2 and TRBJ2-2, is EPEVTQTPSHQVTQMGQEVILRCVPISNHLYFYWYRQILGQKVEFLVSFYNNEISEKSEIFDDQFSVERPDGSNFTLKIRSTKLEDSAMYFCASITGRRRDGELFFGEGSRLTVL.

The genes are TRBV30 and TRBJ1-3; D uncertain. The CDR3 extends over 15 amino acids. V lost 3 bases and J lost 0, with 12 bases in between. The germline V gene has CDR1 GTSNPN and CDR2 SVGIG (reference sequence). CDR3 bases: TGTGCCTGGAGCCTTTCCGGGTCCTCTGGAAACACCATATATTTT. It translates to CAWSLSGSSGNTIYF.

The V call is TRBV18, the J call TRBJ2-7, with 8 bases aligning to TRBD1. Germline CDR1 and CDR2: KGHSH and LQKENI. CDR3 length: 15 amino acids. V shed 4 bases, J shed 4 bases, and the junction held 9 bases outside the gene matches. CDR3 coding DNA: TGTGCCAGCTCACGCGGGGACAGGCGCGTGTACGAGCAGTACTTC. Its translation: CASSRGDRRVYEQYF. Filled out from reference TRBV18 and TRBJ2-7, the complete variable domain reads NAGVMQNPRHLVRRRGQEARLRCSPMKGHSHVYWYRQLPEEGLKFMVYLQKENIIDESGMPKERFSAEFPKEGPSILRIQQVVRGDSAAYFCASSRGDRRVYEQYFGPGTRLTVT.

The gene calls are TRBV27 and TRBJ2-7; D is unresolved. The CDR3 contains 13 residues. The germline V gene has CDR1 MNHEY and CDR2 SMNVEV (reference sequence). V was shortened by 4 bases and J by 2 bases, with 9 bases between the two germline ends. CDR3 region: CASSSSGAYEQYF. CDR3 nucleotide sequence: TGTGCCAGCAGTTCCTCAGGCGCCTACGAGCAGTACTTC.

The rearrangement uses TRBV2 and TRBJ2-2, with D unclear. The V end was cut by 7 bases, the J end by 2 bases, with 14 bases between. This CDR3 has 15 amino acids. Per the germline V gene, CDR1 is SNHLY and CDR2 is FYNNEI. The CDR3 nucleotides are TGTGCCAGCATGATAGGTTACGAAAACACCGGGGAGCTGTTTTTT. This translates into CASMIGYENTGELFF.

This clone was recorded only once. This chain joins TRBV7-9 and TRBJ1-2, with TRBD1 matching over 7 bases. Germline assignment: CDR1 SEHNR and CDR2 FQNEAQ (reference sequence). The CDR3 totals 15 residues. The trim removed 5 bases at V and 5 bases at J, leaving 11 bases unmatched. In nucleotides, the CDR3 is TGTGCCAGCAGCCCAGACAGGGTAATATTTTATGGCTACACCTTC. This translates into CASSPDRVIFYGYTF.

The CDR3 sequence is CASSPKGVETQYF. The CDR3 DNA reads as TGTGCCAGCAGTCCAAAGGGGGTGGAGACCCAGTACTTC. J is TRBJ2-5 and V is TRBV2; TRBD1 is a possible D gene (6 bases). Germline CDR1 and CDR2: SNHLY and FYNNEI. The V and J ends lost 5 bases and 5 bases respectively, with 12 bases between them. The CDR3 has 13 amino acids. The variable domain in full, with the rest retrieved from reference TRBV2 and TRBJ2-5, is EPEVTQTPSHQVTQMGQEVILRCVPISNHLYFYWYRQILGQKVEFLVSFYNNEISEKSEIFDDQFSVERPDGSNFTLKIRSTKLEDSAMYFCASSPKGVETQYFGPGTRLLVL.

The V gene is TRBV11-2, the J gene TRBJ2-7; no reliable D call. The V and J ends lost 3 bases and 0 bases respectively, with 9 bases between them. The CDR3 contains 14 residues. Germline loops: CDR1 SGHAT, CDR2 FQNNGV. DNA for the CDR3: TGTGCCAGCAGCTTTTCAGAACCCTCCTACGAGCAGTACTTC. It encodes CASSFSEPSYEQYF. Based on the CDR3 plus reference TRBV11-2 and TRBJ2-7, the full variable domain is EAGVAQSPRYKIIEKRQSVAFWCNPISGHATLYWYQQILGQGPKLLIQFQNNGVVDDSQLPKDRFSAERLKGVDSTLKIQPAKLEDSAVYLCASSFSEPSYEQYFGPGTRLTVT.

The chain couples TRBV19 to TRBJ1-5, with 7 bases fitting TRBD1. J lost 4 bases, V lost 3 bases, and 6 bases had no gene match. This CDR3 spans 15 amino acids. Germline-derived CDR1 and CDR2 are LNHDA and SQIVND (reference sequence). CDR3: CASSIPRGGNQPQHF. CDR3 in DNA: TGTGCCAGTAGTATCCCCAGGGGGGGGAATCAGCCCCAGCATTTT. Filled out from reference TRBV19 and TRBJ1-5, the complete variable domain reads DGGITQSPKYLFRKEGQNVTLSCEQNLNHDAMYWYRQDPGQGLRLIYYSQIVNDFQKGDIAEGYSVSREKKESFPLTVTSAQKNPTAFYLCASSIPRGGNQPQHFGDGTRLSIL.

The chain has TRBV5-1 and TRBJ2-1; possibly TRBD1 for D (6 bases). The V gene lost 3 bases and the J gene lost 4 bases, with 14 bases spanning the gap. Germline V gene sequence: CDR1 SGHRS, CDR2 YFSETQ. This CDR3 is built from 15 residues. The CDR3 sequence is CASSSGPDSYNEQFF. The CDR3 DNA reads TGCGCCAGCAGCTCGGGTCCGGACAGTTACAATGAGCAGTTCTTC. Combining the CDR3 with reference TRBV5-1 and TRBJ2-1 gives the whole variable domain KAGVTQTPRYLIKTRGQQVTLSCSPISGHRSVSWYQQTPGQGLQFLFEYFSETQRNKGNFPGRFSGRQFSNSRSEMNVSTLELGDSALYLCASSSGPDSYNEQFFGPGTRLTVL.

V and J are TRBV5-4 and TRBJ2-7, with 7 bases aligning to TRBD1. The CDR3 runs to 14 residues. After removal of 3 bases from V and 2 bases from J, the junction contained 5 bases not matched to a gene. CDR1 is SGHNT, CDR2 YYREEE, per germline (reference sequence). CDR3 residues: CASSSDRVTYEQYF. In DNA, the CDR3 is TGTGCCAGCAGCTCCGACAGGGTAACCTACGAGCAGTACTTC. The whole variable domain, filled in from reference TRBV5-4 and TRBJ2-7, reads ETGVTQSPTHLIKTRGQQVTLRCSSQSGHNTVSWYQQALGQGPQFIFQYYREEENGRGNFPPRFSGLQFPNYSSELNVNALELDDSALYLCASSSDRVTYEQYFGPGTRLTVT.